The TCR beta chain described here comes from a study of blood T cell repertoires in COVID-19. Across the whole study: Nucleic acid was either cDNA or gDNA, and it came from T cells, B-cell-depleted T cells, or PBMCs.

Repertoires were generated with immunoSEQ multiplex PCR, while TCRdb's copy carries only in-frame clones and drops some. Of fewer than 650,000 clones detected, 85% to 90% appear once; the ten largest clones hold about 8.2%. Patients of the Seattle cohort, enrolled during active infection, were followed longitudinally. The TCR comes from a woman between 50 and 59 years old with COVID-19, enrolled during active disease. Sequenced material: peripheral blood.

CDR3: CASSVGTGEGGQPQHF. The DNA of the CDR3 is TGTGCCAGCAGCGTGGGGACAGGGGAAGGTGGTCAGCCCCAGCATTTT. The V gene is TRBV9, the J gene TRBJ1-5, with TRBD1 identical over 10 bases. With V trimmed by 2 bases and J by 6 bases, 8 bases remained unmatched. This CDR3 contains 16 residues. CDR1 and CDR2 from the germline V gene are SGDLS and YYNGEE.